These T cell receptor beta chains were read from a single sample in a study of OX40 agonist ivuxolimab in advanced cancers. Profiled with immunoSEQ multiplex PCR; TCRdb holds only in-frame clones, not every one. The sample yields 31,000 or so clones, about four fifths seen once. The sequencing here drew on CD4+ or CD8+ T cells sorted from blood, taken in a trial of the OX40 agonist ivuxolimab. Receptors originate from an adult with an advanced solid tumor such as melanoma, head and neck, liver or kidney cancer. The CDR3 runs from the conserved cysteine through the conserved F or W. The D gene is left open where the match is weak. Not all rows give a size; the values are once, few, many and, for expanded clones, a class.

d_call j_call clone_size v_call cdr3_nt cdr3_aa
TRBD1 TRBJ2-7 . TRBV7-9 TGTGCCAGCAGCTACCGGGACAGTTCCTACGAGCAGTACTTC CASSYRDSSYEQYF
. TRBJ2-3 few TRBV7-9 TGTGCCAGCAGCTTAGGTGGGGCCTCAGATACGCAGTATTTT CASSLGGASDTQYF
. TRBJ2-1 few TRBV6-6 TGTGCCAGCAGTTACCTTACTAGGAATGAGCAGTTCTTC CASSYLTRNEQFF
TRBD2 TRBJ2-2 . TRBV29-1 TGCAGCGTGGCAGCGGGAGACATCGGGGAGCTGTTTTTT CSVAAGDIGELFF
TRBD1 TRBJ1-2 . TRBV11-2 TGTGCCAGCAGCTTAGTAGTGGGGACAGGGACCGCTGTAGGGGGCTACACCTTC CASSLVVGTGTAVGGYTF
. TRBJ1-2 . TRBV7-9 TGTGCCAGCAACTACGGGGGGAGGAAAGGCTATGGCTACACCTTC CASNYGGRKGYGYTF
. TRBJ1-5 . TRBV6-6 TGTGCCAGCACCCCGGACAGTCATAGCAATCAGCCCCAGCATTTT CASTPDSHSNQPQHF
TRBD1 TRBJ1-2 . TRBV13 TGTGCCAGCAGCTCGTACAACCGGGACAGGGGCTACACCTTC CASSSYNRDRGYTF
. TRBJ2-7 . TRBV10-3 TGTGCCATCAGGGGACTGAGCTCCTACGAGCAGTACTTC CAIRGLSSYEQYF
. TRBJ1-1 few TRBV29-1 TGCAGCGTTGAAGATCCGATCGGAGCTTTCTTT CSVEDPIGAFF
. TRBJ2-7 . TRBV28 TGTGCCAGCAGTTTATCGGACGGATCCTACGAGCAGTACTTC CASSLSDGSYEQYF
. TRBJ2-3 . TRBV9 TGTGCCAGCAGCCCCCGCGACCCGGAGGCGCAGTATTTT CASSPRDPEAQYF
. TRBJ1-2 . TRBV6-1 TGTGCCAGCACCACAGCGCATACTAACTATGGCTACACCTTC CASTTAHTNYGYTF
TRBD1 TRBJ1-2 . TRBV6-5 TGTGCCAGCAGCCGACAGGGCTATGGCTACACCTTC CASSRQGYGYTF
. TRBJ2-7 . TRBV9 TGTGCCAGCAGCATGACCGCGGACACCCGCACCTACGAGCAGTACTTC CASSMTADTRTYEQYF
TRBD2 TRBJ2-1 . TRBV7-8 TGTGCCACTACTAGCGGGGGGGCCTTTATCGATGAGCAGTTCTTC CATTSGGAFIDEQFF
. TRBJ2-2 once TRBV5-8 TGTGCCAGCAGCTTGGACGGGTACACCGGGGAGCTGTTTTTT CASSLDGYTGELFF
. TRBJ1-5 . TRBV28 TGTGCCAGCAGCCGATGGGGGGCTAGCAATCAGCCCCAGCATTTT CASSRWGASNQPQHF
. TRBJ2-3 . TRBV5-1 TGCGCCGGCTTAGGGGCAGATACGCAGTATTTT CAGLGADTQYF
. TRBJ2-7 . TRBV29-1 TGCAGCGTTGAAGAGTCCACATACGAGCAGTACTTC CSVEESTYEQYF
TRBD1 TRBJ2-2 . TRBV18 TGTGCCAGCTCACCAGGACAGGGCGGCACCGGGGAGCTGTTTTTT CASSPGQGGTGELFF
. TRBJ1-2 . TRBV4-1 TGCGCCAGCAGCCAAGATTCGAGCCAGGCCCCCGTACATGGCTACACCTTC CASSQDSSQAPVHGYTF
TRBD2 TRBJ2-1 . TRBV11-1 TGTGCCAGCAGCCTCCTAGCGGGGGGGCCGGGGAATGAGCAGTTCTTC CASSLLAGGPGNEQFF
. TRBJ2-5 . TRBV7-9 TGTGCCAGCAGCTTAGTGAGCGGTTCCACGACCCAGTACTTC CASSLVSGSTTQYF
TRBD1 TRBJ1-1 . TRBV29-1 TGCAGCGTCGGGACAGGGAACACTGAAGCTTTCTTT CSVGTGNTEAFF
. TRBJ2-2 . TRBV7-2 TGTGCCAGCAGCTTAGGACGAGCTACCACCGGGGAGCTGTTTTTT CASSLGRATTGELFF
. TRBJ2-6 . TRBV2 TGTGCCAGCAGCAAGGGAAGTACTGGGGCCAACGTCCTGACTTTC CASSKGSTGANVLTF
TRBD2 TRBJ2-1 . TRBV5-1 TGCGCCAGCAGCTCGGGACTAGCGGGAGGAAACTCCTACAATGAGCAGTTCTTC CASSSGLAGGNSYNEQFF
. TRBJ1-6 . TRBV7-2 TGTGCCAGCAGCTTAGAGTCCGGGAGAGGACCCCTCCACTTT CASSLESGRGPLHF
TRBD1 TRBJ2-7 . TRBV7-3 TGTGCCAGCAGCTTAGGACAGGGTCCTAACGAGCAGTACTTC CASSLGQGPNEQYF
. TRBJ2-1 . TRBV2 TGTGCCAGCAGGGAGTCCCGACTCAACAATGAGCAGTTCTTC CASRESRLNNEQFF
. TRBJ1-1 . TRBV7-2 TGTGCCAGCAGCTCTGGAGGGGTAAGGACTGAAGCTTTCTTT CASSSGGVRTEAFF
. TRBJ1-1 . TRBV5-1 TGCGCCAGCAGCTTGGGGAGGGAATTTTACACTGAAGCTTTCTTT CASSLGREFYTEAFF
TRBD2 TRBJ2-5 . TRBV14 TGTGCCAGCAGCCAAGATTGGAGGACTAGCGGGACTAGGGAGACCCAGTACTTC CASSQDWRTSGTRETQYF
. TRBJ1-4 once TRBV11-1 TGTGCCAGCAGCTCCAGACAGGAAGGAGATGAAAAACTGTTTTTT CASSSRQEGDEKLFF
. TRBJ2-3 once TRBV10-3 TGTGCCATCAGTGAGGAGAGAGATACGCAGTATTTT CAISEERDTQYF
. TRBJ1-2 . TRBV7-2 TGTGCCAGCAGCCTAAGCTGGGGAGAGGGTGGCTACACCTTC CASSLSWGEGGYTF